Given below is one TCR beta chain in context. Its antigen is currently unknown. Time point indicated: week 35, safety follow-up. Topical imiquimod accompanied each vaccine dose, which consisted of 300 ug of mutant IDH1 20-mer peptide. These data are taken from a study of a mutant IDH1 vaccine in newly diagnosed glioma. Deletions cut 3 bases from V and 6 bases from J, with 11 bases between. This CDR3 region has 13 residues. Germline V gives CDR1 LNHDA, CDR2 SQIVND (reference sequence). Measured with immunoSEQ multiplex PCR; TCRdb has only the in-frame clones, and not every one. Counted here are fewer than 35,000 clones, roughly 78% occurring once; the ten biggest clones make up about 10%.

The specimen comprised PBMCs, sampled from a glioma patient whose treatment included an IDH1 peptide vaccine. The rearrangement joins TRBV19 to TRBJ1-1; D not resolved. The clonotype was recovered from a woman aged 40 to 50 with glioma. The CDR3 sequence is CASSITERAEAFF. Here the CDR3 DNA reads TGTGCCAGTAGTATCACAGAAAGGGCTGAAGCTTTCTTT.